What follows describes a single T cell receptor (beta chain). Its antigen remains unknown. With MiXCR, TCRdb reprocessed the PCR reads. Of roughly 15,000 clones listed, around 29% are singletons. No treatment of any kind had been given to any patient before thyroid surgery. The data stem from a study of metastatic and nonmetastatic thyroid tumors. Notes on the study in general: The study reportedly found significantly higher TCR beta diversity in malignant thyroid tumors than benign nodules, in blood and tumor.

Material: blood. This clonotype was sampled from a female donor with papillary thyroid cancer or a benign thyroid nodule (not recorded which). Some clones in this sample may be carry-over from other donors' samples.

The CDR3 is CASRDTDPDTQYF. The CDR3 DNA sequence: TGCGCCAGCAGGGACACGGACCCAGATACGCAGTATTTT. The chain couples TRBV5-1 to TRBJ2-3; possibly TRBD1 for D (5 bases). V lost 5 bases and J 4 bases, leaving 11 bases between the germline ends. Germline V lookup: CDR1 SGHRS, CDR2 YFSETQ. This CDR3 is 13 amino acids long.